A single TCR beta chain is shown here with its context. FACS was used to enrich TEMRA cells, whereas the CD8+ and CD4+ T cells were obtained by negative isolation. From germline, CDR1 is GTSNPN and CDR2 SVGIG (reference sequence). CDR3 length equals 13 residues. Trimming removed 4 bases at V and 7 bases at J, with 14 bases between. Random hexamers served to reverse transcribe about 0.5 to 1 ug RNA. TCRdb redid the calling of the immunoSEQ multiplex PCR reads with MiXCR, one entry per CDR3 protein. The sample contains around 170,000 distinct CDR3 sequences, about 90% of which appear only once. The data originate from a study of CD8 T cells in Susac syndrome.

The V and J genes are TRBV30 and TRBJ1-3; D not resolved. Specimen: CD4+ T cells from PBMCs. The TCR originated in a human donor in good health. The CDR3 here is CAWIRSAGNTIYF. The CDR3 DNA follows: TGTGCCTGGATCCGGAGCGCCGGGAACACCATATATTTT.